The 10 T cell receptor beta chains given below trace back to one sample, sequenced in a study of identical twins (dated by TCRdb to the mid-2010s). Library preparation used 5' RACE. Sequencing instrument: Illumina HiSeq 2000. TCRdb took the public reads, trimmed them with fastp at Q25, ran MiXCR for clone calling and kept in-frame beta chains. Every CDR3 protein is listed once, alongside the most common genes and DNA of its rows. The sample table shows approximately 490,000 distinct CDR3 sequences, and around 22% are seen once. Clones ranked in the top ten supply approximately 0.49% of the sample. This same sample was also part of a study on yellow fever vaccine responses in identical twins.

Sequencing used CD4+ T cells sorted from blood. The receptors derive from a young woman in good health.

The sample holds a few counts of this clonotype. The J gene is TRBJ1-2, the V gene TRBV12-3 or TRBV12-4; 12 bases agree with TRBD1. There are 15 residues in the CDR3. Trimming removed 6 bases from V and 3 bases from J; junction bases left unmatched: 5. The CDR3 DNA is TGTGCCAGCAGCCCGGGGACAGGGGGCTACTATGGCTACACCTTC. Its translation is CASSPGTGGYYGYTF.

This clonotype was found a few times. The chain has TRBV4-1 and TRBJ2-2, with 8 bases lining up with TRBD1. CDR3 length equals 16 residues. The V segment lost 3 bases and the J segment 5 bases; nucleotides outside the gene matches: 8. Per the germline V gene, CDR1 is MGHRA and CDR2 is YSYEKL. In DNA form, the CDR3 reads TGCGCCAGCAGCCAGGGTGAACAGGGGGTTACCGGGGAGCTGTTTTTT. The encoded protein is CASSQGEQGVTGELFF.

This clonotype was detected many times. This chain joins TRBV12-3 or TRBV12-4 and TRBJ1-1, with 7 bases lining up with TRBD1. CDR3 length: 11 residues. V shed 1 base and J 11 bases; nucleotides not matched to a gene: 1. CDR3 amino acids: CASSLEGAAFF. The DNA for the CDR3 is TGTGCCAGCAGTTTAGAGGGGGCTGCTTTCTTT.

V usage is TRBV5-1 and J usage is TRBJ2-1; TRBD2 matches at 8 bases. V lost 3 bases, J lost 8 bases, and 4 bases stayed unmatched. The CDR3 is made up of 13 amino acids. Germline V lookup: CDR1 SGHRS, CDR2 YFSETQ. This CDR3 is CASSWTSSDEQFF. In DNA, the CDR3 is TGCGCCAGCAGCTGGACTAGCTCCGATGAGCAGTTCTTC.

The chain combines TRBV5-1 with TRBJ2-3; D is perhaps TRBD2 (5 bases). There are 14 residues in the CDR3. Germline CDR1 reads SGHRS; CDR2 reads YFSETQ. Trimming cost V 5 bases and J 0 bases, with 10 bases left between them. The CDR3: CASRSGGSTDTQYF. The DNA for the CDR3 is TGCGCCAGCAGGTCGGGCGGGAGCACAGATACGCAGTATTTT. Combining the CDR3 with reference TRBV5-1 and TRBJ2-3 gives the whole variable domain KAGVTQTPRYLIKTRGQQVTLSCSPISGHRSVSWYQQTPGQGLQFLFEYFSETQRNKGNFPGRFSGRQFSNSRSEMNVSTLELGDSALYLCASRSGGSTDTQYFGPGTRLTVL.

This rearrangement joins TRBV11-2 to TRBJ2-7; unclear D gene. CDR3 length: 12 residues. Trimming pared 3 bases from V and 6 bases from J, leaving 9 bases between. The germline gives CDR1 SGHAT, CDR2 FQNNGV. CDR3 in amino acids: CASSFGGREQYV. Here the CDR3 DNA reads TGTGCCAGCAGCTTCGGTGGGCGCGAGCAGTACGTC.

This clonotype came up a few times. CDR3 coding DNA: TGTGCCAGCAGAGGACCCCGGACAGATAAAGCTTTCTTT. Translated: CASRGPRTDKAFF. This chain joins TRBV6-1 and TRBJ1-1; maybe TRBD1 (6 bases). CDR3 length: 13 amino acids. Germline assignment: CDR1 MNHNS and CDR2 SASEGT. The V gene lost 6 bases and the J gene lost 9 bases, with 17 bases spanning the gap.

The chain uses TRBV24-1 and TRBJ2-1, with a weak D call TRBD2 (6 bases). Germline lookup yields CDR1 KGHDR and CDR2 SFDVKD. This CDR3 comprises 17 residues. The V end lost 9 bases, the J end lost 2 bases, and 22 bases lay between the germline ends. The CDR3 reads CATEGTQTRQAYNEQFF. CDR3 DNA: TGTGCCACCGAGGGGACTCAAACCCGCCAGGCCTACAATGAGCAGTTCTTC.

This clonotype showed up just a few times. The V call is TRBV29-1, the J call TRBJ2-1; TRBD2 agrees at 7 bases. Germline CDR1 reads SQVTM; CDR2 reads ANQGSEA. CDR3 length: 13 amino acids. Trimming at V came to 4 bases and at J to 3 bases, leaving 3 bases not matched to a gene. This chain's CDR3 is CSVGLAGYNEQFF. The CDR3 bases are TGCAGCGTTGGACTAGCAGGCTACAATGAGCAGTTCTTC.

This sequence joins TRBV10-3 and TRBJ2-3; D gene ambiguous. Germline V gives CDR1 ENHRY, CDR2 SYGVKD. With 3 bases removed from V and 0 bases from J, the gap between germline ends came to 10 bases. The CDR3 loop spans 15 amino acids. CDR3 amino acids: CAISDRSISTDTQYF. As DNA, the CDR3 is TGTGCCATCAGTGATCGGAGCATCAGCACAGATACGCAGTATTTT.